A selection of T cell receptor beta chains follows, all from one sample in a study of breast tumors, draining lymph nodes, adjacent tissues. TCRdb itself ran the multiplex PCR reads through MiXCR, one entry per CDR3 protein. The sample yields about 130,000 distinct CDR3 sequences, roughly 21% seen once. Sequenced sample: axillary lymph node tissue. The receptors originated from a female donor with breast cancer. Some clones in this sample may be carry-over from other donors' samples. Both conserved end residues are part of each CDR3. The D gene is left open where the match is weak. Size is stated for part of the rows, as once, few or many counts, or as a class when the clone is expanded.

CDR3aa,CDR3nt,j_gene,d_gene,v_gene,abundance
CASSLVSSSYEQYF,TGTGCCAGCAGCTTAGTCTCTAGCTCTTACGAGCAGTACTTC,TRBJ2-7,-,TRBV11-2,many
CASSLEGLAAGANVLTF,TGCGCCAGCAGCTTGGAGGGACTAGCTGCCGGGGCCAACGTCCTGACTTTC,TRBJ2-6,TRBD2,TRBV5-1,few
CASSPGRVGQETQYF,TGTGCCAGCAGCCCGGGGAGGGTCGGACAAGAGACCCAGTACTTC,TRBJ2-5,TRBD2,TRBV5-8,many
CAWARGPGLEQYF,TGTGCCTGGGCTCGGGGACCGGGTCTCGAGCAGTACTTC,TRBJ2-7,-,TRBV30,many
CASSRTATFNQPQHF,TGTGCCAGCAGCAGGACAGCTACGTTCAATCAGCCCCAGCATTTT,TRBJ1-5,-,TRBV5-8,many
CASIRDEKLFF,TGTGCCAGTATCCGGGATGAAAAACTGTTTTTT,TRBJ1-4,-,TRBV19,many
CASSPRDFGYEQYF,TGTGCCAGCAGTCCCCGGGACTTTGGATACGAGCAGTACTTC,TRBJ2-7,-,TRBV27,few
CSARDSGQGMETQYF,TGCAGTGCTAGAGATAGCGGACAGGGTATGGAGACCCAGTACTTC,TRBJ2-5,TRBD1,TRBV20-1,many
CASSLVSTANYGYTF,TGTGCCAGCAGCTTGGTTTCGACAGCCAACTATGGCTACACCTTC,TRBJ1-2,-,TRBV5-6,-
CASSAGGSGTIYF,TGTGCCAGCAGCGCAGGGGGAAGCGGAACCATATATTTT,TRBJ1-3,TRBD1,TRBV2,many
CATSDPRATGELFF,TGTGCCACCAGTGATCCGAGGGCCACCGGGGAGCTGTTTTTT,TRBJ2-2,-,TRBV24-1,many
CSARGWGGEDEQYF,TGCAGTGCTAGAGGATGGGGGGGCGAAGACGAGCAGTACTTC,TRBJ2-7,-,TRBV20-1,many
CSARDPSGEETQYF,TGCAGTGCTAGAGACCCCAGCGGGGAAGAGACCCAGTACTTC,TRBJ2-5,TRBD2,TRBV20-1,many
CASSFTSGTGELFF,TGTGCCAGCAGTTTTACTAGCGGTACCGGGGAGCTGTTTTTT,TRBJ2-2,TRBD2,TRBV12-3/TRBV12-4,many
CASSLLGTGVSNQPQHF,TGTGCCAGCAGCTTGCTCGGGACAGGGGTGAGCAATCAGCCCCAGCATTTT,TRBJ1-5,TRBD1,TRBV5-5,-
CASSQEEGVGTQYF,TGCGCCAGCAGCCAAGAGGAGGGGGTCGGGACCCAGTACTTC,TRBJ2-5,-,TRBV4-1,few
CAICESTMPSGHTDTRYF,TGTGCCATCTGTGAGTCGACAATGCCTAGCGGACACACAGATACGCGGTATTTT,TRBJ2-3,TRBD2,TRBV10-3,-
CASRTGQGDYGYTF,TGCGCCAGCAGGACGGGACAGGGGGACTATGGCTACACCTTC,TRBJ1-2,TRBD1,TRBV5-1,many
CASTEQANTGELFF,TGTGCCAGCACCGAACAGGCGAACACCGGGGAGCTGTTTTTT,TRBJ2-2,-,TRBV5-5,few
CASSYSGSYEQYF,TGTGCCAGCAGTTACTCTGGGTCCTACGAGCAGTACTTC,TRBJ2-7,-,TRBV6-5,many
CASSPRTREREFF,TGTGCCAGCAGCCCGAGGACGAGGGAAAGGGAGTTCTTC,TRBJ2-1,-,TRBV7-2,many
CATSRGITPGTRAYEQYF,TGTGCCACCAGCAGAGGGATAACCCCCGGGACTAGGGCCTACGAGCAGTACTTC,TRBJ2-7,TRBD2,TRBV15,many
CASSETATNEKLFF,TGTGCCAGCAGTGAGACGGCAACTAATGAAAAACTGTTTTTT,TRBJ1-4,-,TRBV2,medium-sized
CASSIEISDLSIQYF,TGTGCCAGTAGTATAGAGATTTCGGACCTGTCCATTCAGTACTTC,TRBJ2-4,-,TRBV19,-
CASTTKALRPPLSTDTQYF,TGTGCCAGCACCACGAAGGCCCTCCGACCACCACTTAGCACAGATACGCAGTATTTT,TRBJ2-3,-,TRBV12-3/TRBV12-4,many
CSAIPGISASEQYF,TGCAGTGCTATTCCGGGAATTTCCGCCTCCGAGCAGTACTTC,TRBJ2-7,-,TRBV20-1,many
CASSLRRGEQYF,TGTGCCAGCAGCTTGCGGCGAGGCGAGCAGTACTTC,TRBJ2-7,-,TRBV5-6,many
CASSVGAGGPNEQFF,TGTGCCAGCAGCGTAGGGGCGGGAGGGCCAAATGAGCAGTTCTTC,TRBJ2-1,TRBD2,TRBV9,many
CASSLTRRTSYNEQFF,TGTGCCAGCAGCTTAACTCGCCGGACCTCCTACAATGAGCAGTTCTTC,TRBJ2-1,-,TRBV14,many
CASSLRTGVILTPLHF,TGTGCCAGCAGCTTGCGGACAGGGGTCATTCTAACACCCCTCCACTTT,TRBJ1-6,TRBD1,TRBV5-6,many
CASRPDRGLSYSQPQHF,TGTGCCAGCAGACCGGACAGGGGGCTTAGCTACAGTCAGCCCCAGCATTTT,TRBJ1-5,TRBD1,TRBV12-3/TRBV12-4,many
CASSGLQGALGQYF,TGTGCCAGCAGTGGGTTACAGGGGGCCCTAGGGCAGTACTTC,TRBJ2-7,TRBD1,TRBV25-1,few
CATSRDRGGNIQYF,TGTGCCACCAGCAGAGATCGTGGTGGAAACATTCAGTACTTC,TRBJ2-4,-,TRBV15,few
CASSRAGTGNEKLFF,TGTGCCAGCTCACGGGCCGGGACAGGGAATGAAAAACTGTTTTTT,TRBJ1-4,TRBD1,TRBV18,few
CASSPTVGTQYF,TGTGCCAGCAGCCCCACCGTTGGTACGCAGTATTTT,TRBJ2-3,-,TRBV14,many
CATISSSGRSYEQYF,TGTGCCACCATCTCCTCTAGCGGGAGGAGCTACGAGCAGTACTTC,TRBJ2-7,TRBD2,TRBV6-1,many
CSVELSGLQETQYF,TGCAGCGTTGAGTTGTCGGGTTTACAAGAGACCCAGTACTTC,TRBJ2-5,-,TRBV29-1,many
CASSEGTRGRNQPQHF,TGTGCCAGCAGTGAAGGGACAAGAGGTCGCAATCAGCCCCAGCATTTT,TRBJ1-5,-,TRBV6-1,many
CASSIDRGSSGELFF,TGTGCCAGCAGCATAGACAGGGGGTCTTCCGGGGAGCTGTTTTTT,TRBJ2-2,TRBD1,TRBV13,many
CASSLAQTYGYTF,TGTGCCAGCAGCTTAGCACAGACCTATGGCTACACCTTC,TRBJ1-2,-,TRBV7-2,many
CASSQQGALQEKLFF,TGCGCCAGCAGCCAACAGGGTGCCCTTCAGGAAAAACTGTTTTTT,TRBJ1-4,-,TRBV5-1,many
CASSLVAGSGVEAFF,TGTGCCAGCAGCTTAGTAGCGGGGTCGGGTGTTGAAGCTTTCTTT,TRBJ1-1,-,TRBV7-8,-
CASSLFTIFSETQYF,TGTGCCAGCAGTTTATTCACGATCTTCTCGGAGACCCAGTACTTC,TRBJ2-5,-,TRBV12-3/TRBV12-4,many
CASSLAGRLEETQYF,TGTGCCAGCAGCTTGGCAGGGAGACTGGAAGAGACCCAGTACTTC,TRBJ2-5,-,TRBV5-6,many
CASSLDYPVTTDTQYF,TGTGCCAGCAGTTTGGACTACCCAGTGACCACAGATACGCAGTATTTT,TRBJ2-3,-,TRBV12-3/TRBV12-4,many
CASSEAGGLGEKLFF,TGTGCCAGCAGTGAAGCAGGGGGTTTGGGGGAAAAACTGTTTTTT,TRBJ1-4,-,TRBV6-1,many
CASSDGGAGLSDTQYF,TGTGCCAGCAGCGACGGCGGGGCAGGGTTGTCGGATACGCAGTATTTT,TRBJ2-3,-,TRBV11-3,many
CASFGTELIFSTDTQYF,TGTGCCAGCTTTGGGACAGAGCTGATTTTTAGCACAGATACGCAGTATTTT,TRBJ2-3,TRBD1,TRBV6-5,many
CASNSLQAGELFF,TGTGCCAGTAACAGCCTACAGGCAGGGGAGCTGTTTTTT,TRBJ2-2,-,TRBV19,many
CASSAERGLTDTQYF,TGTGCCAGCAGCGCCGAGAGGGGACTCACAGATACGCAGTATTTT,TRBJ2-3,-,TRBV5-6,many
CASSEGQGASGANVLTF,TGCGCCAGCAGCGAGGGACAGGGGGCCTCTGGGGCCAACGTCCTGACTTTC,TRBJ2-6,TRBD1,TRBV5-1,many
CAWRTRGAVRTDTQYF,TGTGCCTGGAGAACTCGGGGAGCGGTGCGCACAGATACGCAGTATTTT,TRBJ2-3,-,TRBV30,few
CATSDLGSNTGELFF,TGTGCCACCAGTGATTTAGGGTCGAACACCGGGGAGCTGTTTTTT,TRBJ2-2,-,TRBV24-1,many
CATSRQQGSQPQHF,TGTGCCACCAGCAGACAACAGGGAAGTCAGCCCCAGCATTTT,TRBJ1-5,-,TRBV15,many
CASSRPGTGSVAQYF,TGTGCCAGCAGTCGCCCCGGGACAGGGTCCGTTGCGCAGTACTTC,TRBJ2-7,TRBD1,TRBV28,-
CSARRGGSETQYF,TGCAGTGCTAGAAGAGGTGGATCTGAGACCCAGTACTTC,TRBJ2-5,-,TRBV20-1,-
CASSWTSGRVAGELFF,TGCGCCAGCAGCTGGACTAGCGGGAGGGTGGCCGGGGAGCTGTTTTTT,TRBJ2-2,TRBD2,TRBV5-1,many
CASSQLSGLSTDTQYF,TGTGCCAGCAGCCAACTATCGGGACTAAGCACAGATACGCAGTATTTT,TRBJ2-3,TRBD2,TRBV7-6,many
CASSYSGWGSQPQHF,TGTGCCAGCAGTTACAGCGGGTGGGGAAGTCAGCCCCAGCATTTT,TRBJ1-5,-,TRBV6-5,many